The subject of this entry is one TCR beta chain. The data belong to a study of cytomegalovirus exposure and HLA in healthy donors. 13 Jbeta primers and 60 Vbeta primers were used for the PCR. The table came from immunoSEQ multiplex PCR; TCRdb's copy has only in-frame clones and leaves some out. The profile covers around 150,000 clones, with approximately 8.9% appearing a single time and roughly 6.4% taken by the ten largest. Specimen: PBMCs. The source of this sequence is a woman in her 40s in good health and CMV-seropositive.

The CDR3 sequence: CASSTGRSNEKLFF. In DNA form, the CDR3 reads TGTGCCAGCTCGACAGGGCGAAGTAATGAAAAACTGTTTTTT. The chain has TRBV7-9 and TRBJ1-4; TRBD1 aligns across 7 bases. Germline V lookup: CDR1 SEHNR, CDR2 FQNEAQ (reference sequence). The CDR3 length is 14 residues. Unmatched junction bases numbered 7, after V lost 8 bases and J lost 4 bases.